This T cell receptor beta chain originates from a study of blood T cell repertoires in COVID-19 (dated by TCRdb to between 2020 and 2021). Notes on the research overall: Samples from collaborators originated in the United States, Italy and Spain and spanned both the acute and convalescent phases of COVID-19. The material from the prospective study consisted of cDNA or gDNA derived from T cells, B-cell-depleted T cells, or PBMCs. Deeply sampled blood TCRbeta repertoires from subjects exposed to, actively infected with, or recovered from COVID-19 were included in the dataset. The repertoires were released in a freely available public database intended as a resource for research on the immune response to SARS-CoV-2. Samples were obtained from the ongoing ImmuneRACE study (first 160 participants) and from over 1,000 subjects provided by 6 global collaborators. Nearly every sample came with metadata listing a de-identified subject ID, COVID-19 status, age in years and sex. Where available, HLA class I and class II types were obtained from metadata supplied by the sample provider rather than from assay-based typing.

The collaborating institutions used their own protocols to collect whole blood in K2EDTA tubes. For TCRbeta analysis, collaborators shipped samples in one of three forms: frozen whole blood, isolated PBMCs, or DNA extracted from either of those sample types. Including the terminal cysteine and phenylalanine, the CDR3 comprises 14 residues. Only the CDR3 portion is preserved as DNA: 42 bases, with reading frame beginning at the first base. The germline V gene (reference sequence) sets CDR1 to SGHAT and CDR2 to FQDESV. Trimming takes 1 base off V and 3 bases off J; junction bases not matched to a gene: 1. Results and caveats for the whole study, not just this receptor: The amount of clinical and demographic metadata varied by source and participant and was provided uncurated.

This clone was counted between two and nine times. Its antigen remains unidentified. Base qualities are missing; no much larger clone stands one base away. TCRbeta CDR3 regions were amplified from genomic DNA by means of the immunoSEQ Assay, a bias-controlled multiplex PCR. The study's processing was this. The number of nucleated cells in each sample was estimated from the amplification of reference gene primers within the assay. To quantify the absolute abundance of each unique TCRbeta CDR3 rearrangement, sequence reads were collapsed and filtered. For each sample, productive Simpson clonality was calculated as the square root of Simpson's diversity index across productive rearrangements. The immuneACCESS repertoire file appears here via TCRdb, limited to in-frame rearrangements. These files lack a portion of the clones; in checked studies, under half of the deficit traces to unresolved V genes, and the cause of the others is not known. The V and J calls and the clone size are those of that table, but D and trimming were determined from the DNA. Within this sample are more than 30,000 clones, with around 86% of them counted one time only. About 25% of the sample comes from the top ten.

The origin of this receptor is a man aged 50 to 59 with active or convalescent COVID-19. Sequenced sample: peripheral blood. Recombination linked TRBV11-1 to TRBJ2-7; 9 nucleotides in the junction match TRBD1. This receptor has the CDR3 CASSLGGQGYEQYF. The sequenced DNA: TGTGCCAGCAGCTTAGGGGGACAGGGCTACGAGCAGTACTTC.